Following are 9 T cell receptor beta chains from one sample sequenced in a study of cytomegalovirus exposure and HLA in healthy donors. PCR involved 60 Vbeta and 13 Jbeta primers. Sequencing used immunoSEQ multiplex PCR; TCRdb keeps in-frame clones, though not all of them. The sample has around 190,000 clones, around 79% seen once. The specimen was PBMCs. The origin of the receptors is a woman aged 40 to 49 in good health and CMV-seronegative.

This chain joins TRBV15 and TRBJ2-2, with D possibly being TRBD2 (5 bases). V was clipped by 5 bases and J by 5 bases, with 9 bases between them. The CDR3 is 13 amino acids. CDR1 and CDR2 from the germline V gene are LNHNV and YYDKDF (reference sequence). In DNA, the CDR3 is TGTGCCACCAGCCGTTCGGGGACCGGGGAGCTGTTTTTT. It translates to CATSRSGTGELFF.

V usage is TRBV27 and J usage is TRBJ1-4; tentatively, D is TRBD1 (5 bases). There are 14 residues in the CDR3. V shed 8 bases and J shed 6 bases, with 16 bases lying between them. Germline lookup yields CDR1 MNHEY and CDR2 SMNVEV (reference sequence). The CDR3 coding sequence is TGTGCCAGCGCACGGATAGGGGCGGATGAAAAACTGTTTTTT. The encoded protein is CASARIGADEKLFF.

The chain joins TRBV29-1 to TRBJ1-2; D gene uncertain. Germline CDR1 is SQVTM and CDR2 is ANQGSEA. There are 11 residues in the CDR3. V was clipped by 3 bases and J by 7 bases, with 9 bases between them. The CDR3 loop reads CSVDPPSGYTF. The CDR3 DNA reads TGCAGCGTTGACCCACCTAGTGGCTACACCTTC.

This clone was found a few times. The chain combines TRBV5-1 with TRBJ1-1; D call uncertain. Germline assignment: CDR1 SGHRS and CDR2 YFSETQ. V was cut by 5 bases and J by 0 bases, with 8 bases left in between. The CDR3 runs 13 residues. The CDR3 sequence: CASRRLMNTEAFF. In DNA, the CDR3 is TGCGCCAGCAGGAGGTTAATGAACACTGAAGCTTTCTTT.

Details on this clone: Other DNA sequences of this sample code for an identical CDR3. The CDR3 is CASSIPLGREGTDTQYF. DNA for the CDR3: TGTGCCAGCAGCATCCCTCTCGGGCGGGAGGGGACAGATACGCAGTATTTT. J is TRBJ2-3 and V is TRBV9; 9 bases map to TRBD2. The germline CDR1 and CDR2 sequences are SGDLS and YYNGEE. CDR3 length: 17 residues. V gave up 4 bases and J gave up 3 bases; unmatched junction bases: 12.

The genes are TRBV19 and TRBJ2-6; D perhaps matches TRBD2 (6 bases). Germline-derived CDR1 and CDR2 are LNHDA and SQIVND (reference sequence). The CDR3 has 15 residues. The germline V and J ends were trimmed by 5 bases and 2 bases, with 10 bases remaining between them. This CDR3 is CASSRGGAGANVLTF. The CDR3 bases are TGTGCCAGTAGTCGTGGAGGGGCTGGGGCCAACGTCCTGACTTTC.

This rearrangement joins TRBV7-3 to TRBJ2-2; perhaps TRBD2 as D (5 bases). This CDR3 comprises 13 residues. The V end lost 8 bases, the J end lost 2 bases, and 9 bases lay between the germline ends. In germline, CDR1 is SGHTA, CDR2 FQGTGA. CDR3 in DNA: TGTGCCAGCCCCCCGGGAAACACCGGGGAGCTGTTTTTT. This sequence encodes CASPPGNTGELFF.

This clone was detected only once. The V call is TRBV9, the J call TRBJ2-1; TRBD2 aligns across 7 bases. With 0 bases clipped from V and 5 bases from J, the junction kept 8 bases outside the gene matches. The CDR3 covers 16 residues. Germline V gene sequence: CDR1 SGDLS, CDR2 YYNGEE. The CDR3 DNA is TGTGCCAGCAGCGTAGCAGTCCGTCTAGCGGACAATGAGCAGTTCTTC. It encodes CASSVAVRLADNEQFF.

V is TRBV4-3 and J is TRBJ1-1; TRBD1 matches at 9 bases. The V gene's germline CDR1 is LGHNA and CDR2 YSLEER. The CDR3 sequence is 15 residues long. V lost 2 bases, J lost 4 bases, and 5 bases stayed unmatched. CDR3 DNA: TGCGCCAGCAGCCAAACCGACAGGGGGACCACTGAAGCTTTCTTT. This codes for CASSQTDRGTTEAFF.